Sequencing of this T cell receptor (beta chain) was carried out in a study of vaccination and CD4 T cells after COVID-19. As for the study in general: Investigators stimulated cells with overlapping spike peptides drawn from SARS-CoV-2, HCoV-NL63, HCoV-OC43 and HCoV-229E. Treatment of control cultures consisted of a CEFX pool, an HIV-1 Nef pool, or no peptide.

Comments on this clonotype: Its target is not known.

The Oncomine TCR Beta short-read assay sequenced DNA from cultured CD4+ T cells. TCRdb re-called the PCR reads through MiXCR, storing one row per CDR3 protein. Of 15,000 to 19,000 distinct CDR3 sequences in the sample, approximately 51% are singletons; the top ten hold 15% to 20%. Study observations and caveats: Although the median of SARS-CoV-2-reactive clonotypes rose from about 22 to 38, the change was not significant.

V lost 4 bases, J lost 6 bases, and 13 bases lay in between. CDR3 size: 14 residues. Germline V CDR1 and CDR2: LNHNV, YYDKDF (reference sequence). Noted treatment: roughly 11-day PBMC culture with coronavirus spike peptide pools or control peptides (ViraFEST assay). Wells contained two million PBMCs each, and these were cultured with about 10 IU/ml IL-2 and approximately 10 ug/ml peptide pools. The chain joins TRBV15 to TRBJ1-5; no clear D. This TCR was recovered from a human donor who had recovered from COVID-19. Sequenced here: CD4+ T cells from blood, cultured in vitro, sampled before SARS-CoV-2 vaccination. The CDR3 bases are TGTGCCACCAGCACTGCCACCTCTGGTCAGCCCCAGCATTTT. It encodes CATSTATSGQPQHF.